A selection of T cell receptor beta chains follows, all from one sample in a study of T cell responses to AZD1222 COVID-19 vaccine. Measured with immunoSEQ multiplex PCR; TCRdb has only the in-frame clones, and not every one. The sample has over 100,000 clones; about four fifths are singletons. The specimen was peripheral blood, collected on day 0 of AZD1222 vaccination. These receptor sequences come from an adult in good health. Each CDR3 is given with its conserved first and last residue. A D gene is named only where the DNA matches it firmly. Clone size is not always given. Where it is, it says once, few, many or a class for expanded clones.

V gene	clone size	D gene	J gene	CDR3 protein	CDR3 DNA
TRBV9	NA	NA	TRBJ1-1	CASSGTANTEAFF	TGTGCCAGCAGCGGTACGGCGAACACTGAAGCTTTCTTT
TRBV10-2	NA	NA	TRBJ2-5	CASSGAVAVTQYF	TGCGCCAGCAGTGGTGCGGTCGCGGTGACCCAGTACTTC
TRBV28	few	NA	TRBJ1-6	CASSGGRGYNSPLHF	TGTGCCAGCAGTGGAGGAAGGGGCTATAATTCACCCCTCCACTTT
TRBV7-2	once	TRBD2	TRBJ2-1	CASNGLAGNEQFF	TGTGCCAGCAACGGACTAGCGGGTAATGAGCAGTTCTTC
TRBV6-5	once	TRBD1	TRBJ1-2	CASSLGQGIYGYTF	TGTGCCAGCAGCCTGGGACAGGGAATTTATGGCTACACCTTC
TRBV28	NA	TRBD1	TRBJ2-2	CASSPTGGPNTGELFF	TGTGCCAGCAGTCCTACAGGGGGCCCGAACACCGGGGAGCTGTTTTTT
TRBV19	NA	TRBD1	TRBJ1-5	CASRRQGFDNQPQHF	TGTGCCAGTAGGAGACAGGGATTCGACAATCAGCCCCAGCATTTT
TRBV6-5	NA	NA	TRBJ1-5	CASSPPGVSGQPQHF	TGTGCCAGCAGCCCCCCAGGGGTTTCAGGTCAGCCCCAGCATTTT
TRBV6-1	NA	NA	TRBJ1-2	CASSDIAGARYGYTF	TGTGCCAGCAGTGACATCGCAGGGGCTCGTTATGGCTACACCTTC
TRBV27	NA	NA	TRBJ2-7	CASSLGGAGVVYEQYF	TGTGCCAGCAGTTTAGGGGGAGCGGGTGTTGTCTACGAGCAGTACTTC
TRBV4-3	NA	NA	TRBJ2-2	CASSQEGGRGGELFF	TGCGCCAGCAGCCAAGAGGGGGGGCGCGGCGGGGAGCTGTTTTTT
TRBV7-8	NA	TRBD1	TRBJ1-2	CASSRERTGLGGYTF	TGTGCCAGCAGCCGAGAGAGGACAGGGTTGGGCGGCTACACCTTC
TRBV10-3	NA	NA	TRBJ1-5	CAISRFGDQPQHF	TGTGCCATCAGCCGTTTCGGAGATCAGCCCCAGCATTTT
TRBV19	NA	TRBD1	TRBJ2-1	CASKSGTGGSEQFF	TGTGCCAGTAAAAGCGGGACAGGGGGTAGTGAGCAGTTCTTC
TRBV14	NA	NA	TRBJ1-6	CASSTRPGRVNSPLHF	TGTGCCAGCAGCACGCGACCCGGCAGGGTTAATTCACCCCTCCACTTT
TRBV5-1	NA	TRBD1	TRBJ2-5	CASSPDRAGETQYF	TGCGCCAGCAGCCCGGACAGGGCCGGCGAGACCCAGTACTTC
TRBV3-1/TRBV3-2	NA	NA	TRBJ1-1	CASSQASGNTEAFF	TGTGCCAGCAGCCAAGCCTCCGGGAACACTGAAGCTTTCTTT
TRBV15	NA	NA	TRBJ1-2	CATSRVGATGGYGYTF	TGTGCCACCAGCAGAGTTGGGGCCACGGGGGGCTATGGCTACACCTTC
TRBV5-5	NA	NA	TRBJ2-1	CASKRTAEGAYNEQFF	TGTGCCAGCAAGAGAACTGCGGAGGGAGCTTACAATGAGCAGTTCTTC
TRBV9	NA	TRBD2	TRBJ2-5	CASSPRKKGLAGRETQYF	TGTGCCAGCAGCCCAAGGAAGAAAGGACTAGCGGGGAGAGAGACCCAGTACTTC
TRBV7-9	once	NA	TRBJ2-5	CASSLVGGQETQYF	TGTGCCAGCAGCTTAGTTGGGGGACAAGAGACCCAGTACTTC
TRBV10-3	NA	NA	TRBJ2-2	CAISDGQGKNTGELFF	TGTGCCATCAGTGATGGTCAGGGGAAGAACACCGGGGAGCTGTTTTTT
TRBV18	NA	TRBD1	TRBJ2-7	CASSPTGQGYEQYF	TGTGCCAGCTCACCGACGGGACAGGGGTACGAGCAGTACTTC
TRBV7-2	NA	NA	TRBJ1-2	CASSLGQNYGYTF	TGTGCCAGCAGCTTAGGACAGAACTATGGCTACACCTTC
TRBV29-1	NA	TRBD1	TRBJ1-2	CSVAGTGLNYGYTF	TGCAGCGTGGCCGGGACAGGGCTTAACTATGGCTACACCTTC
TRBV28	NA	TRBD1	TRBJ2-1	CASSPPGQGADEQFF	TGTGCCAGCAGTCCGCCGGGACAGGGGGCTGATGAGCAGTTCTTC
TRBV27	NA	TRBD2	TRBJ2-3	CASSPGLALYTQYF	TGTGCCAGCAGTCCGGGACTAGCCCTATATACGCAGTATTTT
TRBV4-1	NA	NA	TRBJ2-1	CASSQGLPSYNEQFF	TGCGCCAGCAGCCAAGGACTGCCCTCCTACAATGAGCAGTTCTTC
TRBV9	once	TRBD2	TRBJ2-1	CASSPPGLAKNEQFF	TGTGCCAGCAGCCCTCCGGGACTAGCGAAGAATGAGCAGTTCTTC
TRBV19	few	NA	TRBJ1-1	CASTTRFEAFF	TGTGCCAGTACTACGAGGTTTGAAGCTTTCTTT
TRBV5-4	once	NA	TRBJ2-1	CASSLGAPGTNYNEQFF	TGTGCCAGCAGCTTGGGGGCCCCCGGGACCAACTACAATGAGCAGTTCTTC
TRBV18	NA	NA	TRBJ1-5	CASSPGGGPQHF	TGTGCCAGCTCACCTGGGGGGGGGCCCCAGCATTTT
TRBV12-3/TRBV12-4	NA	NA	TRBJ1-4	CASSSSATEKLFF	TGTGCCAGCAGCTCTTCGGCAACAGAAAAACTGTTTTTT
TRBV6-5	NA	TRBD1	TRBJ1-2	CASSKQQGSYGYTF	TGTGCCAGCAGTAAACAACAGGGGAGCTATGGCTACACCTTC
TRBV10-3	few	NA	TRBJ1-3	CAISAPREAGNTIYF	TGTGCCATCAGTGCACCTAGGGAGGCTGGAAACACCATATATTTT
TRBV11-3	NA	NA	TRBJ1-1	CASSFEGDTEAFF	TGTGCCAGCAGCTTTGAGGGAGACACTGAAGCTTTCTTT
TRBV7-2	NA	TRBD1	TRBJ1-2	CASSRTGAVGYTF	TGTGCCAGCAGCCGAACAGGGGCGGTAGGCTACACCTTC
TRBV24-1	once	NA	TRBJ1-4	CATSEGGLNNEKLFF	TGTGCCACCAGTGAGGGGGGTCTCAATAATGAAAAACTGTTTTTT
TRBV5-1	few	TRBD2	TRBJ2-1	CASSLEGLAVNEQFF	TGCGCCAGCAGCTTGGAGGGACTAGCGGTAAATGAGCAGTTCTTC
TRBV5-1	NA	TRBD2	TRBJ2-3	CASSGTKGADTQYF	TGCGCCAGCTCCGGGACTAAGGGCGCAGATACGCAGTATTTT
TRBV9	NA	NA	TRBJ1-6	CASSVEPDVGDSPLHF	TGTGCCAGCAGCGTAGAGCCCGACGTGGGGGATTCACCCCTCCACTTT
TRBV28	NA	TRBD1	TRBJ1-6	CASSVGTGTSRSPLHF	TGTGCCAGCAGTGTAGGGACAGGCACGTCGAGGTCACCCCTCCACTTT
TRBV5-6	NA	NA	TRBJ1-4	CASSPVAGEKLFF	TGTGCCAGCAGCCCGGTAGCAGGGGAAAAACTGTTTTTT
TRBV5-4	NA	NA	TRBJ2-5	CASSWTGTETQYF	TGTGCCAGCAGCTGGACCGGTACAGAGACCCAGTACTTC
TRBV6-2/TRBV6-3	NA	NA	TRBJ1-1	CASSYPPGRVNTEAFF	TGTGCCAGCAGTTACCCGCCGGGCCGGGTGAACACTGAAGCTTTCTTT
TRBV18	NA	NA	TRBJ1-5	CASSQGVDQPQHF	TGTGCCAGCTCACAGGGTGTTGATCAGCCCCAGCATTTT
TRBV27	NA	NA	TRBJ2-7	CASSFPGAYEQYF	TGTGCCAGCAGTTTCCCAGGGGCCTACGAGCAGTACTTC
TRBV7-3	NA	NA	TRBJ2-1	CASSLSSYNEQFF	TGTGCCAGCAGCTTAAGCTCCTACAATGAGCAGTTCTTC
TRBV7-2	NA	TRBD1	TRBJ1-1	CASSSYGTVNTEAFF	TGTGCCAGCAGCTCGTACGGGACAGTGAACACTGAAGCTTTCTTT
TRBV10-3	few	NA	TRBJ1-5	CAISSLNQPQHF	TGTGCCATCAGCTCGTTAAATCAGCCCCAGCATTTT